One and the same sample provided the 20 T cell receptor beta chains below, sequenced in a study of control samples from healthy donors and cancer patients. TCRdb's copy holds only in-frame clones and misses some; the assay was immunoSEQ multiplex PCR. Among under 450,000 clones listed, 90% were seen once. Sequences were obtained from PBMCs. These receptors were collected from a man aged 40-50 years with head and neck cancer.

This clone was seen just once. The chain joins TRBV27 to TRBJ1-5; D is ambiguous. The CDR3 spans 16 residues. Trimming stripped 2 bases from V and 1 base from J, with 12 bases between. Germline assignment: CDR1 MNHEY and CDR2 SMNVEV (reference sequence). CDR3 DNA: TGTGCCAGCAGTTTAGGACCCCCTTTGAGCAATCAGCCCCAGCATTTT. It is translated as CASSLGPPLSNQPQHF.

This chain uses TRBV7-9 with TRBJ2-5; D is perhaps TRBD1 or TRBD2 (5 bases each). Germline values: CDR1 SEHNR, CDR2 FQNEAQ (reference sequence). Trimming left V 1 base short and J 5 bases short, with 14 bases between. The CDR3 covers 15 residues. In DNA, the CDR3 is TGTGCCAGCAGCTTAGTATCCGGGGCCGGCGAGACCCAGTACTTC. As protein: CASSLVSGAGETQYF.

The chain combines TRBV29-1 with TRBJ2-3; D is undetermined. Germline CDR1 is SQVTM and CDR2 is ANQGSEA. V lost 5 bases to trimming and J lost 3 bases, with 12 bases between them. The CDR3 has 13 residues. The CDR3 DNA reads TGCAGCGTTAGGGCAGGTTTAACAGATACGCAGTATTTT. Translating it yields CSVRAGLTDTQYF.

J is TRBJ2-2 and V is TRBV11-3; D unclear. With 1 base removed from V and 7 bases from J, the gap between germline ends came to 7 bases. This CDR3 contains 13 residues. From germline, CDR1 is SGHNT and CDR2 YENEEA. As DNA, the CDR3 is TGTGCCAGCAGCTTAGCGGCGCTCGGGGAGCTGTTTTTT. It encodes CASSLAALGELFF. Drawing the rest from reference TRBV11-3 and TRBJ2-2, the complete variable domain is EAGVVQSPRYKIIEKKQPVAFWCNPISGHNTLYWYLQNLGQGPELLIRYENEEAVDDSQLPKDRFSAERLKGVDSTLKIQPAELGDSAVYLCASSLAALGELFFGEGSRLTVL.

The chain combines TRBV27 with TRBJ1-1; D is perhaps TRBD1 (5 bases). Trimming stripped 5 bases from V and 10 bases from J, with 20 bases between. This CDR3 contains 14 residues. Germline V gene sequence: CDR1 MNHEY, CDR2 SMNVEV (reference sequence). CDR3 bases: TGTGCCAGCAGTGGCAGACGGGGCACTCCGGGAGCTTTCTTT. Its protein product is CASSGRRGTPGAFF.

This chain uses TRBV6-2 or TRBV6-3 with TRBJ2-7; D may correspond to TRBD1 or TRBD2 (5 bases each). This CDR3 contains 16 residues. V was pared by 0 bases and J by 4 bases, with 16 bases between. Germline-derived CDR1 and CDR2 are MNHEY and SVGEGT. DNA of the CDR3: TGTGCCAGCAGTTACTCGTGGGGGTCCCCAACTTACGAGCAGTACTTC. Translating gives CASSYSWGSPTYEQYF.

The chain has TRBV6-5 and TRBJ2-5; 11 nucleotides line up with TRBD1. CDR3 length: 14 amino acids. From germline, CDR1 is MNHEY and CDR2 SVGAGI. V shed 10 bases and J 5 bases; nucleotides not matched to a gene: 9. CDR3 DNA sequence: TGTGCCACGGGGGGACAGGGGGTGTGGGAGACCCAGTACTTC. Protein sequence: CATGGQGVWETQYF.

The V gene is TRBV28, the J gene TRBJ1-2; TRBD1 might be the D (5 bases). Germline V CDR1 and CDR2: MDHEN, SYDVKM. V gave up 7 bases and J gave up 3 bases, with 21 bases separating them. The CDR3 extends over 16 amino acids. The CDR3 loop reads CASTIYGGGEDYGYTF. The CDR3 nucleotides read TGTGCCAGCACCATTTACGGGGGAGGTGAGGACTATGGCTACACCTTC.

The V and J genes are TRBV25-1 and TRBJ2-7; 7 bases align to TRBD1. The CDR3 is 13 amino acids. CDR1 and CDR2 (germline): MGHDK, SYGVNS. Germline trimming cut 4 bases from V and 3 bases from J; bases unmatched to any gene: 3. In DNA form, the CDR3 reads TGTGCCAGCAGTGTACAGGGGAACTACGAGCAGTACTTC. It yields the protein CASSVQGNYEQYF.

This chain uses TRBV28 with TRBJ2-4; TRBD1 aligns across 9 bases. V was clipped by 4 bases and J by 8 bases; unmatched bases: 15. The CDR3 consists of 17 residues. Germline CDR1 is MDHEN and CDR2 is SYDVKM. CDR3 sequence reads: CASSSSDPGDRVDIQYF. The CDR3 nucleotides are TGTGCCAGCAGTTCCTCAGATCCGGGGGACAGGGTTGACATTCAGTACTTC.

The chain carries TRBV6-6 and TRBJ2-7; D possibly corresponds to TRBD2 (6 bases). Deletions cut 5 bases from V and 3 bases from J, with 11 bases between. The CDR3 is 13 amino acids. From germline, CDR1 is MNHNY and CDR2 SVGAGI (reference sequence). In nucleotides, the CDR3 is TGTGCCAGCAGTCCGACTAGAGTCTACGAGCAGTACTTC. Encoded protein: CASSPTRVYEQYF.

The rearrangement links TRBV5-1 to TRBJ1-1, with D tentatively TRBD1 (5 bases). The CDR3 totals 14 residues. Looked up from germline, CDR1 is SGHRS and CDR2 is YFSETQ. The V end was cut by 3 bases, the J end by 5 bases, with 14 bases between. CDR3 bases: TGCGCCAGCAGCTCGGGACCCGGGGGGACTGAAGCTTTCTTT. It is translated as CASSSGPGGTEAFF.

This clone was found once. The J gene is TRBJ2-5, the V gene TRBV28; 9 nucleotides agree with TRBD2. The CDR3 has 14 residues. V dropped 6 bases and J dropped 2; count of bases not matched to a gene: 4. Germline lookup yields CDR1 MDHEN and CDR2 SYDVKM. The CDR3 sequence is CASRRLAAQETQYF. The CDR3 DNA reads as TGTGCCAGCAGGAGACTAGCGGCACAAGAGACCCAGTACTTC.

This clone appeared once. The chain joins TRBV28 to TRBJ2-7, with D perhaps being TRBD1 or TRBD2 (5 bases each). The V end was cut by 4 bases, the J end by 3 bases, with 16 bases between. Germline V gene data show CDR1 as MDHEN and CDR2 as SYDVKM. The CDR3 covers 15 residues. CDR3 amino acids: CASSSLWGRNYEQYF. The CDR3 nucleotides read TGTGCCAGCAGTTCCCTATGGGGGAGAAACTACGAGCAGTACTTC. Filled out from reference TRBV28 and TRBJ2-7, the complete variable domain reads DVKVTQSSRYLVKRTGEKVFLECVQDMDHENMFWYRQDPGLGLRLIYFSYDVKMKEKGDIPEGYSVSREKKERFSLILESASTNQTSMYLCASSSLWGRNYEQYFGPGTRLTVT.

The chain's CDR3 is CASTNFYEQYF. In DNA, the CDR3 is TGTGCCAGCACGAACTTCTACGAGCAGTACTTC. J is TRBJ2-7 and V is TRBV28; D gene unclear. Germline CDR1 is MDHEN and CDR2 is SYDVKM. The V end was cut by 7 bases, the J end by 3 bases, with 7 bases between. The length of the CDR3 is 11 residues.

The CDR3: CASSLSGILINEQFF. The CDR3 DNA reads TGTGCCAGCAGCCTCAGCGGGATTTTGATCAATGAGCAGTTCTTC. This rearrangement joins TRBV9 to TRBJ2-1, with 7 bases lining up with TRBD2. V shed 4 bases, J shed 6 bases, and the junction held 10 bases outside the gene matches. The CDR3 contains 15 residues. Germline V lookup: CDR1 SGDLS, CDR2 YYNGEE. The full variable domain, rest sourced from reference TRBV9 and TRBJ2-1, is DSGVTQTPKHLITATGQRVTLRCSPRSGDLSVYWYQQSLDQGLQFLIQYYNGEERAKGNILERFSAQQFPDLHSELNLSSLELGDSALYFCASSLSGILINEQFFGPGTRLTVL.

This clone has more than one count but fewer than ten. Other DNA sequences in the same sample also yield this CDR3. The chain couples TRBV7-9 to TRBJ1-1; the D is unclear. Germline CDR1 and CDR2: SEHNR and FQNEAQ (reference sequence). The CDR3 is 11 residues long. V lost 1 base, J lost 7 bases, and 4 bases lay in between. The CDR3 here is CASSLGSEAFF. The CDR3 coding sequence is TGTGCCAGCAGCTTAGGCAGTGAAGCTTTCTTT.

This chain joins TRBV4-2 and TRBJ2-2, with 9 bases fitting TRBD2. Per the germline V gene, CDR1 is LGHNA and CDR2 is YNFKEQ. This CDR3 is 17 amino acids long. The V gene end was trimmed by 2 bases and the J gene end by 6 bases; junction bases not matched to a gene: 10. The CDR3 sequence: CASSQLRGGDEAGELFF. As DNA, the CDR3 is TGTGCCAGCAGCCAACTGCGGGGGGGCGATGAGGCCGGGGAGCTGTTTTTT.

V usage is TRBV4-2 and J usage is TRBJ1-3, with TRBD1 identical over 8 bases. Looked up from germline, CDR1 is LGHNA and CDR2 is YNFKEQ. The V gene end was trimmed by 1 base and the J gene end by 0 bases; junction bases not matched to a gene: 11. The CDR3 has 19 amino acids. CDR3 nucleotide sequence: TGTGCCAGCAGCCAAGCCGGGACAGGAGCATGGAGCTCTGGAAACACCATATATTTT. It yields the protein CASSQAGTGAWSSGNTIYF.

Note on this clone: Other DNA sequences in this specimen translate into the identical CDR3. V and J are TRBV5-1 and TRBJ1-1; D is ambiguous. V lost 1 base, J lost 2 bases, and 6 bases lay in between. The germline gives CDR1 SGHRS, CDR2 YFSETQ. This CDR3 has 13 residues. This CDR3 reads CASSLLGNTEAFF. The CDR3 nucleotides are TGCGCCAGCAGCTTGTTAGGAAACACTGAAGCTTTCTTT.